This T cell receptor beta chain was recorded in a study of T cells in Graves' hyperthyroidism and ophthalmopathy (dated by TCRdb to the late 2010s). Context from the whole study: Peripheral blood was collected at initial diagnosis, before any treatment. To identify TCR V-J signatures that set the groups apart, the researchers used a discovery cohort of 100 or so patients, made up of under 45 with Graves' ophthalmopathy and some 55 with stable Graves' hyperthyroidism. Whether ophthalmopathy could be predicted prospectively was tested in an independent validation cohort made up of roughly 20 hyperthyroidism patients plus 17 patients who later progressed to ophthalmopathy. The roughly 90 discovery patients were divided at random into training and test sets in a 7:3 ratio. Thyroid tissue and blood T-cell repertoires from several Graves' hyperthyroidism patients were also compared in the study. After sampling, hyperthyroidism patients received methimazole starting at 30 mg daily, and ophthalmopathy patients received high-dose intravenous methylprednisolone. According to the paper, TCR Vbeta CDR3 sequencing was carried out on approximately 140 peripheral blood samples, which came from 40 to 45 ophthalmopathy, 80 or so hyperthyroidism and roughly 17 progressor patients.

Broader findings and caveats from the paper: In validation, the model predicted progression to ophthalmopathy with around 71% sensitivity and approximately 72% specificity, a median of about 6 months before onset. No statistical method was used to fix the sample size in advance, and group allocation was not hidden from the investigators. Most expanded thyroid clonotypes (frequency above 0.001) were also found in blood, which suggests that blood repertoires may mirror thyroid immune responses. Ophthalmopathy was separated from stable hyperthyroidism by a 13 V-J signature model, with about 88% sensitivity and 81% to 82% specificity obtained in cross-validation and 80%/75% obtained in testing.

Amplification of TCR beta CDR3 regions was carried out from RNA transcripts. For the first round of RT-PCR on the TCR CDR3, the HTBI primer set was used together with the Qiagen OneStep RT-PCR kit. The libraries were constructed in a second round of multiplex PCR and then size-selected and purified. The libraries were sequenced on an Illumina HiSeq2000 using paired-end 100 bp reads. The study's processing was this. SOAPnuke was used to process the raw data, with reads discarded if the reads contained adapters or uncalled bases, had a mean Phred below 15, or lacked an exact constant-primer or identifier match. High-quality paired reads were merged with COPE v1.2.5, and unique nucleotide sequences were defined as clonotypes. MiTCR v1.1 was used to align the clonotypes against IMGT TRBV, TRBD and TRBJ reference segments. The analysis included only V-J combinations with a frequency above 0.0001, which together covered approximately 99% of the repertoires. A TCS score was defined as the ratio between F50 (clonal expansion) and ExV (chaos), using BLOSUM62-based TCRdist between CDR3 peptides within each V-J. Welch's t-statistics and random forest reduced roughly 540 V-J features to about 12, which were used in a naive Bayes classifier (R e1071). Through fastp at Q25 and MiXCR, TCRdb rebuilt clones from the public reads, retaining in-frame beta chains. Rows with one shared CDR3 protein collapse into an entry with the most common genes and DNA. None of the V and J calls come from the authors' own analysis; TCRdb made them. The sample records some 440,000 distinct CDR3 sequences, 15% to 19% of which are singletons. Clones ranked in the top ten supply 13% to 15% of the sample.

Stable Graves' hyperthyroidism was defined as no progression to ophthalmopathy during 18 months of follow-up. Hyperthyroidism patients were aged 18 to 65 years and newly diagnosed, with disease duration of less than 2 months. Exclusion was applied to patients with uncontrolled infections, other autoimmune diseases, pregnancy or lactation. Diagnoses were established on the basis of clinical symptoms, serum thyroxine and TRAb, thyroid ultrasound, and orbital computed tomography. PBMCs were isolated from approximately 10 ml of fresh peripheral blood by Ficoll-Paque density gradient centrifugation. Trizol reagent was used to extract total RNA, and RNA quality was then checked on an Agilent 2100 Bioanalyzer. This clonotype has only a few counts. This receptor's antigen is unknown. No qualities accompany the bases; no much larger clone lies one base away. V lost 5 bases and J lost 2 bases; the stretch between them is 10 bases long. From the germline V gene, CDR1 is ENHRY and CDR2 is SYGVKD. The CDR3, from cysteine to phenylalanine, totals 13 residues. Only the CDR3 part of the read is kept: 39 bases, read in frame from the first base.

Source material: blood. The receptor was isolated from a woman aged 18-30 years with Graves' hyperthyroidism. The sequence is built from TRBV10-3 and TRBJ2-7, with TRBD1 as a weak D call on 6 bases. The CDR3 is CAISPTGTYEQYF. DNA sequence: TGTGCCATCAGTCCGACAGGCACCTACGAGCAGTACTTC.